One T cell receptor (beta chain) is described in this entry. The data stem from a study of blood T cell repertoires in COVID-19. For the study at large: Spain, Italy and the United States supplied samples that represented acute and convalescent COVID-19. The analysed material was cDNA or gDNA that came from T cells, B-cell-depleted T cells, or PBMCs.

Original methodology: Scientists estimated how many nucleated cells there were by amplifying reference gene primers. Assay used: immunoSEQ multiplex PCR; TCRdb lists only in-frame clones, some missing. That table gives V, J and clone size, and the DNA gave D and trimming. The sample lists roughly 160,000 clones, about 85% occurring once. Seattle patient enrollment occurred during active infection, with longitudinal follow-up thereafter. Material: peripheral blood. The sequence was collected from a woman between 45 and 60 years old with COVID-19, enrolled during active disease.

CDR3 protein: CASSPQGAVNTEAFF. In nucleotides, the CDR3 is TGTGCCAGCAGCCCACAGGGGGCGGTGAACACTGAAGCTTTCTTT. The chain has TRBV6-5 and TRBJ1-1; 9 bases are shared with TRBD1. The CDR3 consists of 15 residues. The V gene's germline CDR1 is MNHEY and CDR2 SVGAGI. V dropped 6 bases and J dropped 0; count of bases not matched to a gene: 5.